The present T cell receptor beta chain was sequenced within a study of beta chain features in type 1 diabetes. The V gene lost 0 bases and the J gene lost 6 bases, with 10 bases spanning the gap. The germline V gene encodes CDR1 SGDLS and CDR2 YYNGEE. The CDR3 runs to 13 residues. The study reverse transcribed the entire isolated RNA, so it sequenced expressed TCRB transcripts. TCRdb keeps only in-frame clones here, not all; method: immunoSEQ multiplex PCR. The table includes around 250,000 clones, 13% to 15% detected once. Comments on this clone: This sample includes further DNA sequences coding for the same CDR3.

In total, each donor contributed a single heparinised blood draw that averaged about 100 mL. Sequenced input: naive CD4+ T cells from blood. The TCR sequence derives from a woman aged 40 to 50 in good health. The gene calls are TRBV9 and TRBJ2-7; D not resolved. CDR3 in DNA: TGTGCCAGCAGCGTAGGCCAGGTAACCGAGCAGTACTTC. It encodes CASSVGQVTEQYF.